This T cell receptor (beta chain) was retrieved from a study of spatial heterogeneity in lung cancer (dated by TCRdb to between 2019 and 2020). Some background on the complete study: Beta-chain transcripts were consistently detected in greater numbers than alpha-chain transcripts, which likely reflects a higher abundance of beta-chain transcripts. A strong correlation was found between TCR transcript counts in tumor regions and a T cell transcriptional module score from matched bulk RNA-seq. In the raw uncorrected reads, each unique combination of TCR and UMI appeared more than ten times on average. The study quantitatively compared TCR alpha and beta repertoires across multiple tumor regions, matched nontumor lung and blood in non-small cell lung cancer. The study linked features of the TCR repertoire to counts of nonsynonymous mutations, which were determined by whole-exome sequencing of tumor tissue. Both alpha and beta chains were TCR-sequenced in approximately 200 tumor regions, around 65 matched nontumor lung samples and around 54 PBMC samples obtained at surgery.

This clonotype was picked up many times. The specificity of this receptor is unknown. Base qualities are not provided; no much larger clone lies one nucleotide away. For a library built for alpha chains, this beta chain is a stray read; little rests on its size. Libraries came from 5' RACE. Sequenced using a NextSeq 500. In the TCR library protocol, a unique molecular identifier was attached to each TCR cDNA molecule so that PCR and sequencing errors could be corrected. The original pipeline was this. Decombinator tools were used for TCR identification, UMI-based error correction and CDR3 extraction. TCRs above a frequency of 2 per 1,000, corresponding to the top 1% of the tumor frequency distribution, were defined as expanded. Expanded tumor TCRs statistically deemed absent (corrected P<0.05) from at least one tumor region were classed as regional, and all other expanded tumor TCRs were classed as ubiquitous. Rényi diversity was computed with the R vegan package after subsampling each repertoire 100 times to 5,000 TCRs. CDR3 similarity networks were built from amino acid triplet string-kernel similarity, connecting CDR3s with pairwise similarity above 0.82. TCRdb trimmed public reads at Q25 via fastp, called clones via MiXCR and kept in-frame beta chains. Each entry is one CDR3 protein sequence, shown with its most common DNA and genes. V and J calls and clone size were set by TCRdb, not the authors. Present in this sample are around 15,000 distinct CDR3 sequences, roughly 7% of which were seen just once. 15% to 20% of the sample goes to the ten largest clones.

Beyond this particular receptor, the publication reports: The tumor nonsynonymous mutation count correlated with the number of expanded intratumoral alpha and beta TCRs. Estimated TCR-seq coverage of tumor T cells was only 7% to 8.5% for alpha chains and around 14% for beta chains. Counts of ubiquitous and regional expanded TCRs correlated with counts of ubiquitous and regional nonsynonymous mutations, respectively. Confirming at a functional level the hypothesis that regional TCRs recognize regional mutations was considered to require additional single-cell paired TCR alpha and beta sequencing.

The sample's time point label, decoded: sample taken at primary tumor resection. The donors were about 65 patients from the lung TRACERx cohort who had early-stage, untreated non-small cell lung cancer. Without any cell sorting, TCR sequencing was performed on whole RNA extracted either from tumor and nontumor lung tissue or from cryopreserved PBMC samples. Only patients with enough RNA available from two or more tumor regions were chosen for TCR sequencing. Tumor and adjacent nontumor lung specimens were reviewed by a lung pathologist before selection. The CDR3 runs 14 residues from the cysteine to the phenylalanine. The CDR3 DNA has 42 bases and is translated from base 1. The germline V gene sets CDR1 to SGHTA and CDR2 to FQGNSA. The junction shows trimming of 5 bases on V and 4 bases on J, and the gene matches do not reach 6 bases of it.

The rearrangement joined TRBV7-2 to TRBJ1-2; TRBD1 matches 8 bases in the middle. The sequences come from lung tumor tissue, collected at surgery. The clonotype comes from a female donor with early-stage non-small cell lung cancer. DNA sequence: TGTGCCAGCAGCGGAGGACAGGGAGGCTATGGCTACACCTTC. It specifies CASSGGQGGYGYTF.